Detailed here is one T cell receptor (beta chain). The antigen is undetermined. Donors counted as nominally healthy when sampled, yet unrecorded immune exposures were likely. PCR amplification relied on 60 Vbeta primers (plus 13 Jbeta primers). Measured with immunoSEQ multiplex PCR; TCRdb has only the in-frame clones, and not every one. The sample has roughly 150,000 clones, approximately 82% seen once. This entry is derived from a study of cytomegalovirus exposure and HLA in healthy donors. Study at large: Previous work identified 120 million or so unique TCR beta sequences from about 200 million T cells. Study-wide results and caveats: TRBV6-2, TRBV6-3 and some other V segments were excluded as indistinguishable. About 87% or about 30% of the time was how often most TCR beta V segments were productive, according to an earlier analysis.

The V end lost 6 bases, the J end lost 4 bases, and 13 bases lay between the germline ends. CDR1 is SNHLY and CDR2 is FYNNEI in the germline V gene. This CDR3 has 13 residues. The clonotype was recovered from a woman aged 45-60 years in good health and CMV-seropositive. The V call is TRBV2, the J call TRBJ2-7; TRBD1 is a possible D gene (6 bases). Specimen: PBMCs. CDR3 nucleotide sequence: TGTGCCAGCAGCCGCTCAAGGGGGTACGAGCAGTACTTC. It is translated as CASSRSRGYEQYF.